This TCR beta chain was retrieved from a study of T cell responses to AZD1222 COVID-19 vaccine. General study points: Baseline testing showed seropositivity in only a handful of AZD1222 recipients. White British donors predominated, females outnumbered males, and clonal diversity was possibly underestimated.

On this clone: Its target is unknown.

Data came from immunoSEQ multiplex PCR; TCRdb stores just in-frame clones and leaves some out. The table has 92,000 or so clones, roughly nine tenths seen once. Germline-derived CDR1 and CDR2 are MNHEY and SVGEGT. The length of the CDR3 is 16 residues. V shed 2 bases, J shed 5 bases, and the junction held 12 bases outside the gene matches. The chain is built from TRBV6-2 or TRBV6-3 and TRBJ2-7, with 7 bases that match TRBD1. This specimen consisted of peripheral blood, obtained on day 0 of AZD1222 vaccination. The sequence was collected from an adult in good health. CDR3 coding DNA: TGTGCCAGCAGTTACGTAGGGGGCCGCCCGGTGGACGAGCAGTACTTC. This codes for CASSYVGGRPVDEQYF.